The 10 T cell receptor beta chains in this list originate from one sample, sequenced in a study of blood T cell repertoires in COVID-19. Using immunoSEQ multiplex PCR, the repertoire was profiled, and TCRdb retains in-frame clones only, with some absent. The sample includes some 200,000 clones, about nine tenths of them seen just once. Sequenced material: peripheral blood. Every receptor here comes from an elderly man with acute or convalescent COVID-19.

This chain links TRBV15 with TRBJ2-7; 11 nucleotides agree with TRBD2. J lost 6 bases, V lost 1 base, and 5 bases had no gene match. Germline V gives CDR1 LNHNV, CDR2 YYDKDF (reference sequence). CDR3 length equals 15 residues. The CDR3 protein is CATSRVLAGGGEQYF. CDR3 bases: TGTGCCACCAGCAGAGTGCTAGCGGGAGGCGGCGAGCAGTACTTC.

Here the CDR3 DNA reads TGCGCCAGCAGCCCACGACTAGCGGGAGGAGGGGCCCAAGAGACCCAGTACTTC. Its translation is CASSPRLAGGGAQETQYF. The chain combines TRBV4-1 with TRBJ2-5, with 13 positions matching TRBD2. J gave up 1 base and V 4 bases, and 9 bases lay outside the gene matches. This CDR3 is 18 amino acids long. Looked up from germline, CDR1 is MGHRA and CDR2 is YSYEKL.

V gene TRBV7-2 combines with J gene TRBJ2-3; D perhaps matches TRBD1 (5 bases). CDR1 and CDR2 (germline): SGHTA, FQGNSA. The CDR3 sequence is 14 residues long. V was cut by 1 base and J by 2 bases, with 7 bases left in between. The chain's CDR3 is CASSLDRITDTQYF. CDR3 nucleotide sequence: TGTGCCAGCAGCTTAGACAGGATCACAGATACGCAGTATTTT.

The rearrangement links TRBV7-9 to TRBJ1-6, with TRBD1 identical over 8 bases. J was trimmed by 10 bases and V by 5 bases; bases with no gene match: 7. Germline V gene data show CDR1 as SEHNR and CDR2 as FQNEAQ (reference sequence). This CDR3 spans 14 amino acids. The CDR3 DNA reads TGTGCCAGCAGCCGCGGACAGGGAGGATCACCCCTCCACTTT. Protein: CASSRGQGGSPLHF.

This clone has just a few counts. V and J are TRBV19 and TRBJ1-1, with a weak D call TRBD1 (6 bases). The CDR3 totals 13 residues. V was cut by 5 bases and J by 4 bases, with 11 bases left in between. Germline V CDR1 and CDR2: LNHDA, SQIVND (reference sequence). CDR3: CASSEQGRTEAFF. Written as DNA, the CDR3 is TGTGCCAGTAGTGAGCAGGGGCGCACTGAAGCTTTCTTT.

In this sample, this clone turned up once. This chain links TRBV20-1 with TRBJ2-5, with D tentatively TRBD2 (6 bases). The V end was cut by 8 bases, the J end by 3 bases, with 10 bases between. The CDR3 has 11 residues. Per germline, CDR1 DFQATT and CDR2 SNEGSKA (reference sequence). CDR3 in amino acids: CSLEREETQYF. The CDR3 nucleotides are TGCAGTTTGGAGCGGGAAGAGACCCAGTACTTC.

V is TRBV10-3 and J is TRBJ2-7, with a possible D match to TRBD2 (5 bases). The CDR3 contains 14 residues. V lost 1 base, J lost 6 bases, and 13 bases lay in between. The germline V gene has CDR1 ENHRY and CDR2 SYGVKD. This CDR3 is CAISELAQASEQYF. The CDR3 DNA reads as TGTGCCATCAGTGAGTTAGCGCAGGCGAGCGAGCAGTACTTC.

The chain joins TRBV27 to TRBJ2-7; 10 bases agree with TRBD1. V shed 8 bases, J shed 0 bases, and the junction held 10 bases outside the gene matches. The CDR3 has 16 amino acids. Looked up from germline, CDR1 is MNHEY and CDR2 is SMNVEV (reference sequence). As DNA, the CDR3 is TGTGCCAGCCGCCCGGGACAGGGGTCCCTCTCCTACGAGCAGTACTTC. Encoded protein: CASRPGQGSLSYEQYF.

The genes are TRBV15 and TRBJ2-5; possible D gene TRBD2, 6 bases. The germline V and J ends were trimmed by 0 bases and 5 bases, with 16 bases remaining between them. The germline gives CDR1 LNHNV, CDR2 YYDKDF (reference sequence). The CDR3 covers 16 residues. The CDR3 DNA reads TGTGCCACCAGCAGAGAGGAAACATTGGGACTCGAGACCCAGTACTTC. Translation: CATSREETLGLETQYF.

J is TRBJ1-5 and V is TRBV27, with unresolved D. Germline loops: CDR1 MNHEY, CDR2 SMNVEV (reference sequence). The V and J ends lost 5 bases and 5 bases respectively, with 25 bases between them. CDR3 length equals 18 residues. CDR3 amino acids: CASSSGRRAGVRDQPQHF. The DNA of the CDR3 is TGTGCCAGCAGTAGTGGCAGGAGAGCGGGTGTGAGGGATCAGCCCCAGCATTTT.